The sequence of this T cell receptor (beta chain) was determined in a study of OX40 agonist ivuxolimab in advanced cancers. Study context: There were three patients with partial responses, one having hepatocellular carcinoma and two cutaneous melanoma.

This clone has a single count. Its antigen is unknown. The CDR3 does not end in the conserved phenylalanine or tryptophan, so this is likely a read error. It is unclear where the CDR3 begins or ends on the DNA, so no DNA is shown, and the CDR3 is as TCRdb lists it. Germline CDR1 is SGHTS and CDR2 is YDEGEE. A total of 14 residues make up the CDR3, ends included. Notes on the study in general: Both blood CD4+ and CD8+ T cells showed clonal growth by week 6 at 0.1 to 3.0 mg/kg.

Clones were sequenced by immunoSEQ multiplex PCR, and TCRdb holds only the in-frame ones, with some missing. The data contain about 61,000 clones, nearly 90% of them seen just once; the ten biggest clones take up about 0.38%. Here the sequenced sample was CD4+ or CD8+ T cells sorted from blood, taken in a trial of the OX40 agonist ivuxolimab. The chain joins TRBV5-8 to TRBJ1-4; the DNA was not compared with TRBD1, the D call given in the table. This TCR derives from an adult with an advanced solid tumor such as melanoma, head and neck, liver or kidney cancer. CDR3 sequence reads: CASSITGTGPRSYL.